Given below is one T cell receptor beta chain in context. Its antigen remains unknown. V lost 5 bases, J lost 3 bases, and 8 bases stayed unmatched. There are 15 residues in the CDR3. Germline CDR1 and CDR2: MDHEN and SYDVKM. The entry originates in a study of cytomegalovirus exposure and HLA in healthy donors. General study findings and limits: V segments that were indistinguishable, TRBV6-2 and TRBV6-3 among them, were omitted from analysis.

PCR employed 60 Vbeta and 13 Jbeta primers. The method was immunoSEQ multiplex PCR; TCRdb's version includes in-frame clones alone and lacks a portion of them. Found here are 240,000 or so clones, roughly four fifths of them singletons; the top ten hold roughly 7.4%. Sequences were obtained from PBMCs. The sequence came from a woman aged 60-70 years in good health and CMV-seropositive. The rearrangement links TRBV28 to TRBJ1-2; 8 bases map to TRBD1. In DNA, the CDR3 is TGTGCCAGCAGTCGACAGGGGCGCTGGGACTATGGCTACACCTTC. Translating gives CASSRQGRWDYGYTF.